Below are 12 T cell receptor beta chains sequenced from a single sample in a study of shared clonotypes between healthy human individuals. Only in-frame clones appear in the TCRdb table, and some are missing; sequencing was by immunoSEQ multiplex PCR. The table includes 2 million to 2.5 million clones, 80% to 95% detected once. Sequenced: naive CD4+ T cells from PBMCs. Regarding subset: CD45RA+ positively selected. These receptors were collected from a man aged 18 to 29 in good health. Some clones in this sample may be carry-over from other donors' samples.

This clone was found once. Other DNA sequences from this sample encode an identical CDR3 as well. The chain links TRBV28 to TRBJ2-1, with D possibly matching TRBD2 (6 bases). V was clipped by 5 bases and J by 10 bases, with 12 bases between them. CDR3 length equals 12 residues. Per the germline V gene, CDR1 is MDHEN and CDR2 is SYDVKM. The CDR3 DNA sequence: TGTGCCAGCAGTCGACTAGTAGGAGAGCAGTTCTTC. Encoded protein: CASSRLVGEQFF.

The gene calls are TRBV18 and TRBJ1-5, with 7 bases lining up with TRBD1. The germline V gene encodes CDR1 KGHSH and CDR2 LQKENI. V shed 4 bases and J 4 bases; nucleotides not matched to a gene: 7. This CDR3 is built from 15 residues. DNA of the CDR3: TGTGCCAGCTCACGTTCGGGACAGATAAATCAGCCCCAGCATTTT. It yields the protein CASSRSGQINQPQHF.

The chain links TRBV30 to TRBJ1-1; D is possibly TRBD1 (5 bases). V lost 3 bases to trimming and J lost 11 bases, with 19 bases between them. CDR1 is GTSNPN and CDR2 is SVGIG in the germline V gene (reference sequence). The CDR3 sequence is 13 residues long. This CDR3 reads CAWRTGQGAGAFF. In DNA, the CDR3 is TGTGCCTGGAGGACGGGCCAGGGTGCGGGGGCTTTCTTT.

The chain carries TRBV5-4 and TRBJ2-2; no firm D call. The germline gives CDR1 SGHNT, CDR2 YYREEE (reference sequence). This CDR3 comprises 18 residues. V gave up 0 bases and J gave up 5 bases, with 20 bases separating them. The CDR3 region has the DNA TGTGCCAGCAGCTTGGCCCTTCTGAGAGCCGTGAGGACCGGGGAGCTGTTTTTT. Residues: CASSLALLRAVRTGELFF.

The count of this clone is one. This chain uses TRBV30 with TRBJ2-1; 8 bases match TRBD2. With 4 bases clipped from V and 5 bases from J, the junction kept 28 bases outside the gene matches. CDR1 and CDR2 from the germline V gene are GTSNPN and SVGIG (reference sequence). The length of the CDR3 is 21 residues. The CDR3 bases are TGTGCCTGGAAAGGTCATGGAGGGGTAGGGGCTAGCGGGCGGGGAAACAATGAGCAGTTCTTC. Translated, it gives CAWKGHGGVGASGRGNNEQFF.

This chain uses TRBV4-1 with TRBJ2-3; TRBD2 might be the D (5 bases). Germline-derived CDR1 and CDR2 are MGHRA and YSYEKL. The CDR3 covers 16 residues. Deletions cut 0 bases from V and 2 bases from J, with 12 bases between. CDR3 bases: TGCGCCAGCAGCCAAGATAGGACTGGCTACACAGATACGCAGTATTTT. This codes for CASSQDRTGYTDTQYF.

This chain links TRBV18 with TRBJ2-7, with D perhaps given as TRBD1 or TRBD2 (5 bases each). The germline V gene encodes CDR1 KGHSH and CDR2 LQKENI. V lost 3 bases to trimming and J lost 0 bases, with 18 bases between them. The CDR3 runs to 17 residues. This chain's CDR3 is CASSPLPRDGYSYEQYF. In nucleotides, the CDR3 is TGTGCCAGCTCACCCCTCCCCCGGGACGGATACTCCTACGAGCAGTACTTC.

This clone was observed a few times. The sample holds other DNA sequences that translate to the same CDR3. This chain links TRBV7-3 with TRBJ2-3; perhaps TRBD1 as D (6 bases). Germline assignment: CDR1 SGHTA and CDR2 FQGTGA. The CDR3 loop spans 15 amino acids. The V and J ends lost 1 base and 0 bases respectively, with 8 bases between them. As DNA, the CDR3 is TGTGCCAGCAGCTTAAGAGGGGGAAGCACAGATACGCAGTATTTT. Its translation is CASSLRGGSTDTQYF.

The CDR3 nucleotides read TGTGCCAGCAGATCTATACGGTTTTCTGGAAACACCATATATTTT. The encoded protein is CASRSIRFSGNTIYF. This chain uses TRBV11-2 with TRBJ1-3; no clear D gene. CDR1 SGHAT and CDR2 FQNNGV come from the germline V gene. Trimming removed 6 bases at V and 1 base at J, with 13 bases between. The CDR3 spans 15 residues.

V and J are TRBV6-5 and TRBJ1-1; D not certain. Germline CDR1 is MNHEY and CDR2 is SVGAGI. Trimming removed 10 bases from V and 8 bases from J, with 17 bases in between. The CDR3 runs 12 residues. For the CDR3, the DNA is TGTGCCACCGCCGCGGCAGGCCAAGAAGCTTTCTTT. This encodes CATAAAGQEAFF.

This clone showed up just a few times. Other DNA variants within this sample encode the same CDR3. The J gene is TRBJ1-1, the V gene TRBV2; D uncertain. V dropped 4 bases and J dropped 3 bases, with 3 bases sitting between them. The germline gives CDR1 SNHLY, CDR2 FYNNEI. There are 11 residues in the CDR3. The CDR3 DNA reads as TGTGCCAGCAGTGGATACACTGAAGCTTTCTTT. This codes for CASSGYTEAFF.

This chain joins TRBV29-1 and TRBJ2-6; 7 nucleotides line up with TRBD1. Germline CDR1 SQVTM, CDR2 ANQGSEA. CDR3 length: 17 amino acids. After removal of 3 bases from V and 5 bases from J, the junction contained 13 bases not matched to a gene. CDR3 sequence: CSVDEGTADVRANVLTF. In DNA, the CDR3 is TGCAGCGTTGACGAGGGGACAGCCGACGTTCGGGCCAACGTCCTGACTTTC.